This TCR beta chain was sequenced during a study of blood T cell repertoires in COVID-19 (dated by TCRdb to about 2020). For context, the study as a whole: The collaborator samples originated in the United States, Italy and Spain and spanned the acute and convalescent phases of COVID-19. The repertoires were made available in a free public database intended to serve as a resource for research on the immune response to SARS-CoV-2. The samples were drawn from two sources: the first 160 participants of the ongoing ImmuneRACE study, and 950 to 1,500 subjects contributed by 6 global collaborators. The material from the prospective study consisted of cDNA or gDNA derived from T cells, B-cell-depleted T cells, or PBMCs. Sample metadata almost always included a de-identified subject ID, COVID-19 status, age in years and sex. Where available, HLA class I and class II types were obtained from metadata supplied by the sample provider rather than from assay-based typing. Deeply sampled blood TCRbeta repertoires from subjects exposed to, actively infected with, or recovered from COVID-19 were included in the dataset. What the research found in general, with its limitations: How much clinical and demographic metadata was included differed by source and by participant, and the metadata was provided uncurated.

Whole blood was collected in K2EDTA tubes by collaborating institutions according to the institutions' own protocols. For TCRbeta analysis, collaborators shipped samples in one of three forms: frozen whole blood, isolated PBMCs, or DNA extracted from either of those sample types. This clone was observed a handful of times. The clone's antigen remains unknown. Base qualities are not provided; no much larger clone lies one nucleotide away. The V end loses 4 bases and the J end loses 6 bases, and a stretch of 12 bases separates them. Taken from cysteine to phenylalanine, the CDR3 has 13 residues. Here the CDR3 DNA is all that survives: 39 bases in frame from base 1. Reading the germline V gene (reference sequence) gives CDR1 MNHEY and CDR2 SMNVEV. TCRbeta CDR3 regions were amplified from genomic DNA by means of the immunoSEQ Assay, a bias-controlled multiplex PCR. The authors processed their data as follows. Nucleated cell counts per sample were estimated from amplification of reference gene primers within the assay. Sequence reads were collapsed and filtered to measure the absolute abundance of every unique TCRbeta CDR3 rearrangement. For each sample, productive Simpson clonality was calculated by taking the square root of Simpson's diversity index across productive rearrangements. TCRdb took this table from immuneACCESS and kept in-frame rearrangements with V and J called. Such tables lack part of the clones; where checked against another copy, unresolved V genes explain under half of the gap, and the rest is unexplained. V and J calls and clone size are as listed in that table; D and trimming were resolved from the DNA. This sample is represented by a few hundred thousand clones; around 84% of them were singletons. The ten largest clones add up to about 7.6% of the sample.

Sequencing used peripheral blood. This receptor was taken from a woman aged 65 to 85 with active or convalescent COVID-19. The sequence links TRBV27 to TRBJ1-2; the best D guess is TRBD1, with 6 bases matching. The encoded CDR3 is CASSYQGLDGYTF. The sequence in DNA is TGTGCCAGCAGTTACCAGGGGTTAGATGGCTACACCTTC.